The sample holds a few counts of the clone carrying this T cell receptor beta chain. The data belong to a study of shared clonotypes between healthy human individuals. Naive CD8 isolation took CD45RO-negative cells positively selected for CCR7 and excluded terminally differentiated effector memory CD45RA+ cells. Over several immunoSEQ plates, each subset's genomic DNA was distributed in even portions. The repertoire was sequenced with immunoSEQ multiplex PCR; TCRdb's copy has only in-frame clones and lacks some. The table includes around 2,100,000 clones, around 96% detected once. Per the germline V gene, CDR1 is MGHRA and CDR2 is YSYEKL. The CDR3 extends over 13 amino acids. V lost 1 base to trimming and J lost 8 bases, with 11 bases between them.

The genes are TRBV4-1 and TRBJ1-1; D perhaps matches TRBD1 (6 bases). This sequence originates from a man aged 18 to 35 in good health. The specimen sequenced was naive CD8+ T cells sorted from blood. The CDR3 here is CASSQGRGLEAFF. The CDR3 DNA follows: TGCGCCAGCAGCCAAGGAAGGGGGTTGGAAGCTTTCTTT.